This T cell receptor beta chain was found in a study of cytomegalovirus exposure and HLA in healthy donors (dated by TCRdb to about 2017). Study-level background: An earlier analysis of some 600 of the donors reported 250 to 350 Gb of sequence data and approximately 120 million unique TCR beta sequences obtained from about 179 million T cells. Among the roughly 410 genotyped donors, around 79% belonged to the genetic ancestry cluster associated with self-reported Caucasian donors. The study used immunosequencing to profile the T cell repertoires of several hundred subjects and linked those repertoires to cytomegalovirus serostatus. The study aimed to test whether signatures of past pathogen exposure could be identified by cataloging public T cell receptors. Roughly 5 DR-DQ haplotypes were handled as single units for association and clustering, since linkage in the cohort was strong. The study combined high-throughput TCR immunosequencing, statistical association of individual TCRs with disease status, and machine learning to predict cytomegalovirus infection status. In a later analysis, previously published TCR beta repertoires from 600 to 850 donors were re-analyzed and high-resolution HLA genotyping was added so that TCR occurrence patterns could be studied. Donor age, sex, ethnicity and CMV serostatus were compiled together with the repertoire data. Besides the first cohort of 666 subjects, a separate validation cohort made up of about 120 different subjects was used. Both class I and class II loci were covered by HLA typing, at four-digit resolution. A later genetic analysis took genome-wide SNP genotypes for about 55% of the roughly 700 donors and used that subset as a discovery cohort. In the later analysis, no new phenotypic data were used to find candidate immune exposures; instead, reliance was placed on TCR beta sequences and their occurrence across donors. All discovery cohort repertoires had been generated using a single sequencing platform. About 280 gigabases of sequencing data and around 85 million unique TCR sequences made up an early release that covered approximately 650 HLA-typed donors. In an earlier analysis of 587 of the donors, high-throughput TCR beta sequencing was used to judge whether each TCR beta V gene segment behaved as functional or pseudogenic. The number of donors typed differed by locus, with roughly 629-640 for A, B, C, DRB1 and DQB1, over 500 for DQA1, 600 to 610 for DPA1, and over 400 for DPB1. Across 398 genotyped donors of the cohort, an average of about 240,000 unique TCR beta nucleotide sequences per donor were sequenced, and 15% to 20% of those sequences were non-productive. Broad study findings and their caveats: Broadly in line with IMGT annotations, most TCR beta V segments showed up in productive rearrangements about 87% or about 30% of the time in an earlier analysis of several hundred of the donors. A total of 150 or so TCR beta chains were listed by the study as associated with cytomegalovirus. A later analysis found that most CMV-associated TCR beta chains appeared HLA-restricted, with HLA associations seemingly driven largely by CMV exposure. Because HLA typing was missing for some donors at each locus, association tests included only the typed subset. In a later analysis, the rate of TCR association differed among HLA loci, with DRB1 alleles having the most associated TCRs and HLA-C alleles having the fewest. A further reported finding was that TCR beta sequences accurately predicted the HLA-A and HLA-B alleles for most subjects in the first cohort. Compared with the approximately 710-donor mean, donors in an Asian-associated ancestry cluster had fewer N-insertions in productive TCRs, according to a later genetic analysis. Compared with equally common non-associated chains, HLA-associated TCR beta chains in a later analysis were more clonally expanded and had lower generation probabilities. For the cohort, immune exposure information was limited to CMV serostatus. A cluster of highly shared sequence variants was judged likely to represent a technical artifact of the sequencing pipeline. A later genetic analysis associated a missense DCLRE1C variant with V-gene and J-gene trimming of TCR beta chains, and an independent cohort replicated the association. The cohort was sequenced for TCR beta chains only, and without alpha or paired-chain data the features that could be detected were limited. Across donors, most TCR sequences were observed very rarely, whereas some public TCRs were present in many individuals. The earlier analysis of approximately 590 of the donors excluded 15 to 20 rarely observed V segments, including chromosome 9 orphons, because counts were too low. Several of the top co-occurrence clusters appeared to be linked to parvovirus B19, influenza, CMV and Epstein-Barr virus, according to a later analysis. At a false discovery rate of 0.05, a later analysis linked around 17,000 TCR beta sequences to specific HLA alleles. The classifier was reported to diagnose cytomegalovirus status with high specificity and sensitivity in both the original cohort and the validation cohort. The authors suggested that the approach could potentially be extended to other disease states and immunological phenotypes. The 87-base-pair reads could not distinguish some IMGT-functional V segments, including TRBV6-2 and TRBV6-3, so those segments were excluded. Correlated functional status among segregating V segments might reflect linkage disequilibrium, but an unknown experimental factor could not be ruled out. Assigning TCR associations to individual alleles was difficult when HLA alleles, especially DR and DQ, strongly co-occurred. Presence/absence analyses assumed roughly uniform sequencing depth across donors, an assumption that may not hold. A few of the identified cytomegalovirus-associated TCR beta chains were confirmed in vitro to be specific for cytomegalovirus antigens.

Libraries came from the immunoSEQ multiplex PCR assay. A mixture of 60 forward primers for TCR Vbeta segments and 13 reverse primers for TCR Jbeta segments was used in the multiplex PCR. The CDR3 region of rearranged TCR beta genes was amplified from genomic DNA by a multiplex PCR assay. Amplified TCR beta libraries were sequenced as 87-base-pair reads on the Illumina HiSeq System. Turning to the authors' computational methods: A later analysis tallied roughly 78 million unique TCR beta chains across the 700 or so repertoires, and about 12 million of those chains were shared by two or more donors. To remove PCR and sequencing errors, raw reads were error-corrected and collapsed into unique sequences using a nearest-neighbor algorithm that merged closely related sequences. To assign V, D and J gene segments, CDR3 sequences were aligned to IMGT reference sequences. For a sequence to be retained, a match of at least six nucleotides was required to both a V gene segment and a J gene segment. A rearrangement counted as productive if the CDR3 had no stop codons and remained in frame with V and J, and every other rearrangement counted as non-productive. CDR3 was defined by IMGT convention, running from the second conserved V-encoded cysteine to the conserved J-encoded phenylalanine. The earlier analysis of a few hundred of the donors excluded sequences that lacked an unambiguous match to a single V gene segment. In an earlier analysis of several hundred of the donors, V segments were called functional above 56.7% productive rearrangements and were called segregating when the between-donor standard deviation exceeded 5%. A statistical classification framework was built for diagnosing cytomegalovirus status from the catalog of TCR beta chain sequences. V and J gene assignment, in a later analysis, came from comparing TCR nucleotide sequences with IMGT/GENE-DB human TR gene sequences. In a later analysis, CDR3 sequences and most-parsimonious VDJ recombination scenarios were assigned using the TCRdist pipeline. In a later analysis, every TCR beta chain was defined by the combination of its CDR3 amino acid sequence and its V-gene family, and reads without a unique V-gene family were dropped. A later analysis removed over 500 highly shared, low-generation-probability nucleotide sequences to deal with suspected cross-contamination and a sequencing artifact. In a later analysis, a clonal expansion index for each public chain was calculated from normalized within-repertoire ranks of inferred template counts. In a later analysis, generation probabilities were computed using a VDJ recombination model fitted to out-of-frame rearrangements, and the results were checked against IGoR. In a later analysis, hypergeometric tests were used to score TCR-TCR, TCR-HLA and TCR-CMV co-occurrence, with a repertoire-size bias correction applied to TCR pairs. A later analysis estimated false discovery rates by permuting HLA or CMV assignments 20 times. A later analysis grouped co-occurring TCRs with DBSCAN, adding TCRdist sequence similarity when clustering within HLA-allele-positive subsets. Co-occurrence clustering excluded repertoires with fewer than 30,000 or more than 120,000 public chains, plus five with anomalous nucleotide sharing. TCRdb provides this immuneACCESS table in a form limited to in-frame rearrangements. Some clones are lacking; in checked studies, under half of them reflect an unresolved V gene, and why the rest are absent is not known. V and J calls and clone size are those listed in that table; D and trimming were worked out from the DNA. The sample data list under 150,000 clones, and about 72% of these were observed just once. The leading ten clones occupy about 4.5% of the sample.

Relative to germline, V is 1 base shorter and J is 0 bases shorter, with 7 bases between their ends. From cysteine to phenylalanine, the CDR3 is 15 amino acids long. The entry retains the CDR3 DNA only, 45 bases that are in frame from base 1. As encoded in the germline V gene (reference sequence), CDR1 is PRHDT while CDR2 is FYEKMQ. In regard to this clone: The antigen it recognizes is unknown. No quality values exist for individual bases; no much larger clone is one base distant.

The cohort was made up of roughly 670 healthy bone marrow donors. All cohort members were sampled while nominally healthy, although unrecorded immune exposures were likely present. The donor tested CMV seronegative, placing the donor among the approximately 360 seronegative members of the cohort. A peripheral blood sample was provided by each donor, and peripheral blood mononuclear cells were used for TCR beta sequencing. The Qiagen DNeasy Blood Extraction Kit was used to extract genomic DNA from the blood cell samples. Recombination joined TRBV13 with TRBJ1-3, with no D gene named confidently. The sequence was obtained from a man in his 60s in good health and CMV-seronegative. The specimen was PBMCs. The nucleotide sequence is TGTGCCAGCAGCTTAGTAGGAGGCTCTGGAAACACCATATATTTT. Its protein product is CASSLVGGSGNTIYF.